This entry is about one T cell receptor beta chain. This sample was included in a study of Tregs in tolerant kidney transplant recipients. Overall study: Mixed chimerism was transient after nonmyeloablative marrow transplants from related graft donors.

Measured with immunoSEQ multiplex PCR; TCRdb has only the in-frame clones, and not every one. The sample carries 75,000 to 85,000 clones, about 91% recorded once. Deletions cut 5 bases from V and 5 bases from J, with 12 bases between. Germline CDR1 reads MNHNY; CDR2 reads SVGAGI (reference sequence). CDR3 size: 13 residues. This receptor was taken from a human donor who received a combined kidney and bone marrow transplant. The starting material was Tregs from blood, obtained before the transplant. J is TRBJ1-1 and V is TRBV6-6, with D possibly matching TRBD1 (6 bases). For the CDR3, the DNA is TGTGCCAGCAGTACAGGGAGGGGGACTGAAGCTTTCTTT. Translated: CASSTGRGTEAFF.